The 24 T cell receptor beta chains given below trace back to one sample, sequenced in a study of T cells in Graves' hyperthyroidism and ophthalmopathy. Researchers took RNA transcripts and amplified the TCR beta CDR3 regions from them. HTBI primers drove first-round RT-PCR of the TCR CDR3. One entry per CDR3 protein results from TCRdb running MiXCR on the multiplex PCR reads. The repertoire consists of almost 600,000 distinct CDR3 sequences, with about 14% occurring once and the leading ten covering 5.8%. Specimen: blood. These receptors were collected from a woman in her 30s with Graves' hyperthyroidism that later progressed to Graves' ophthalmopathy.

This clonotype came up many times. The chain uses TRBV18 and TRBJ1-4; a weak D match, TRBD1 (6 bases). This CDR3 contains 15 residues. V shed 3 bases and J shed 8 bases, with 16 bases lying between them. Germline loops: CDR1 KGHSH, CDR2 LQKENI. CDR3 amino acids: CASSPRQASQEKLFF. The CDR3 DNA is TGTGCCAGCTCACCCAGACAGGCCTCTCAAGAAAAACTGTTTTTT.

This clonotype was observed a single time. A much more abundant neighbour one base away suggests this may be a read error. J is TRBJ2-1 and V is TRBV3-1; TRBD2 agrees at 7 bases. Germline CDR1 LGHDT, CDR2 YNNKEL (reference sequence). The trim removed 0 bases at V and 0 bases at J, leaving 20 bases unmatched. This CDR3 is 22 amino acids long. CDR3 in amino acids: CASSQEHPWASGRLYSYNEQFF. The CDR3 coding sequence is TGTGCCAGCAGCCAAGAGCATCCCTGGGCTAGCGGAAGATTATACTCCTACAATGAGCAGTTCTTC.

In its sample, this clonotype was seen once. Being one base from a much bigger clone, this may be a read error. Here the CDR3 omits its conserved ending phenylalanine or tryptophan, so a read error is the likely source. The chain employs TRBV5-1 and TRBJ1-4, with 7 bases matching TRBD1. This CDR3 region has 15 residues. Germline CDR1 SGHRS, CDR2 YFSETQ. The junction had 3 bases not matched to a gene; V was cut back by 0 bases and J by 4 bases. For the CDR3, the DNA is TGCGCCAGCAGCTTGGGGACAGGACTTAATGAAAAACTGTTTTTA. Translated: CASSLGTGLNEKLFL.

Concerning this clonotype: This may be a read error, as it is one base from a much larger clone. V usage is TRBV24-1 and J usage is TRBJ2-5; TRBD2 agrees at 7 bases. The CDR3 covers 13 residues. CDR1 KGHDR and CDR2 SFDVKD come from the germline V gene. The chain's CDR3 is CATGEKGGETQYF. The CDR3 nucleotides are TGTGCCACCGGTGAAAAGGGAGGGGAGACCCAGTACTTC.

The J gene is TRBJ2-7, the V gene TRBV5-4; 7 nucleotides match TRBD2. Losses at the gene ends were 5 bases for V and 2 bases for J; bases not matched to a gene: 13. Germline values: CDR1 SGHNT, CDR2 YYREEE (reference sequence). CDR3 size: 16 residues. The CDR3 sequence is CASSPRSGGRTYEQYF. Here the CDR3 DNA reads TGTGCCAGCAGTCCCAGATCGGGCGGGAGAACCTACGAGCAGTACTTC. The full variable domain, in which reference TRBV5-4 and TRBJ2-7 provide the parts outside the CDR3, is ETGVTQSPTHLIKTRGQQVTLRCSSQSGHNTVSWYQQALGQGPQFIFQYYREEENGRGNFPPRFSGLQFPNYSSELNVNALELDDSALYLCASSPRSGGRTYEQYFGPGTRLTVT.

This clonotype was counted at least ten times. The rearrangement uses TRBV11-3 and TRBJ1-1; the D gene is possibly TRBD1 (5 bases). The V and J ends lost 5 bases and 0 bases respectively, with 22 bases between them. Germline CDR1 is SGHNT and CDR2 is YENEEA. The CDR3 totals 18 residues. The CDR3 DNA reads TGTGCCAGCAGCGGGGGGGGAGGGCGGCTGGGACTGAACACTGAAGCTTTCTTT. Its protein product is CASSGGGGRLGLNTEAFF.

The chain uses TRBV7-9 and TRBJ1-3, with D possibly TRBD1 on 5 matching bases. Germline-derived CDR1 and CDR2 are SEHNR and FQNEAQ (reference sequence). This CDR3 has 12 residues. V lost 4 bases and J lost 9, with 10 bases in between. The CDR3 loop is CASSSPRGTIYF. Written as DNA, the CDR3 is TGTGCCAGCAGCTCCCCTAGGGGCACCATATATTTT.

This clonotype appeared once. The gene calls are TRBV2 and TRBJ1-5; TRBD1 agrees at 8 bases. This CDR3 has 19 amino acids. Germline-derived CDR1 and CDR2 are SNHLY and FYNNEI. Trimming cost V 0 bases and J 13 bases; bases outside gene matches: 23. This chain's CDR3 is CASSEALAPDRASNQAQHF. The CDR3 nucleotides are TGTGCCAGCAGTGAAGCGTTAGCCCCGGACAGGGCTAGCAATCAGGCGCAGCATTTT.

The CDR3 sequence: CASSQGDRDGEKLFF. The CDR3 coding sequence is TGCGCCAGCAGCCAAGGGGACAGGGATGGCGAAAAACTGTTTTTT. J is TRBJ1-4 and V is TRBV4-1; the match to TRBD1 covers 9 bases. Germline CDR1 reads MGHRA; CDR2 reads YSYEKL. Germline trimming cut 1 base from V and 8 bases from J; bases unmatched to any gene: 5. The CDR3 has 15 amino acids.

The sample holds many counts of this clonotype. This chain connects TRBV6-1 to TRBJ1-3; TRBD1 is a possible D gene (5 bases). There are 16 residues in the CDR3. V shed 6 bases and J shed 1 base, with 16 bases lying between them. The germline V gene has CDR1 MNHNS and CDR2 SASEGT. In nucleotides, the CDR3 is TGTGCCAGCAGGACAACGACAGAATCATCTGGAAACACCATATATTTT. Its protein product is CASRTTTESSGNTIYF.

The V and J genes are TRBV20-1 and TRBJ2-2; D uncertain. The CDR3 consists of 13 residues. Germline V lookup: CDR1 DFQATT, CDR2 SNEGSKA (reference sequence). Trimming removed 6 bases at V and 0 bases at J, with 8 bases between. DNA for the CDR3: TGCAGTGCCCACCAGCCGAACACCGGGGAGCTGTTTTTT. It encodes CSAHQPNTGELFF.

This clonotype was seen at least ten times. The rearrangement joins TRBV12-3 or TRBV12-4 to TRBJ2-7; D is unclear. Trimming stripped 4 bases from V and 1 base from J, with 8 bases between. The CDR3 is made up of 13 amino acids. Written as DNA, the CDR3 is TGTGCCAGCAGTTCATTCCCATCCTACGAGCAGTACTTC. This translates into CASSSFPSYEQYF.

This clonotype was counted many times. V is TRBV2 and J is TRBJ1-2; D remains unclear. Germline assignment: CDR1 SNHLY and CDR2 FYNNEI. Between the trimmed V and J ends, which lost 3 bases and 0 bases, there was a span of 2 bases. The CDR3 extends over 12 amino acids. This CDR3 is CASSDANYGYTF. The DNA of the CDR3 is TGTGCCAGCAGTGATGCTAACTATGGCTACACCTTC. The full variable domain, rest sourced from reference TRBV2 and TRBJ1-2, is EPEVTQTPSHQVTQMGQEVILRCVPISNHLYFYWYRQILGQKVEFLVSFYNNEISEKSEIFDDQFSVERPDGSNFTLKIRSTKLEDSAMYFCASSDANYGYTFGSGTRLTVV.

Details on this clonotype: An end of the junction differs from the germline gene, which may be a read error. This sequence joins TRBV12-3 or TRBV12-4 and TRBJ1-6, with TRBD1 identical over 7 bases. The CDR3 contains 16 residues. CDR3 protein: CASSPGTAPHNSHLHF. The DNA of the CDR3 is TGTGCCAGCAGCCCCGGGACAGCCCCTCATAATTCACACCTCCACTTT.

This clonotype was seen many times. The junction shows a germline mismatch at one end, possibly a read error. This chain uses TRBV19 with TRBJ2-2; D remains ambiguous. CDR1 is LNHDA and CDR2 is SQIVND in the germline V gene (reference sequence). The CDR3 sequence is 14 residues long. CDR3: CTSSRTSTTGELFF. DNA for the CDR3: TGTACCAGTAGTCGAACCAGTACAACCGGGGAGCTGTTTTTT.

This clonotype was recorded at least ten times. The CDR3 nucleotides read TGTGCCATCACAGCAAGGACAGATGTATCTGGGGCCAACGTCCTGACTTTC. As protein: CAITARTDVSGANVLTF. This chain joins TRBV10-3 and TRBJ2-6; tentative D call: TRBD1 (6 bases). The CDR3 has 17 residues. Trimming removed 7 bases at V and 1 base at J, with 17 bases between. CDR1 is ENHRY and CDR2 is SYGVKD in the germline V gene.

This clonotype was seen at least ten times. The rearrangement uses TRBV10-2 and TRBJ1-4; 8 bases line up with TRBD1. CDR1 and CDR2 from the germline V gene are WSHSY and SAAADI. The CDR3 has 16 amino acids. V shed 3 bases and J 3 bases; nucleotides not matched to a gene: 6. CDR3 in amino acids: CASSDPGGSSNEKLFF. Here the CDR3 DNA reads TGCGCCAGCAGTGACCCAGGGGGCTCGTCTAATGAAAAACTGTTTTTT.

This clonotype was observed many times. DNA for the CDR3: TGCGCCAGCAGCTTGAATTGGGATCAGCCCCAGCATTTT. It encodes CASSLNWDQPQHF. The chain is built from TRBV5-1 and TRBJ1-5, with no clear D. V lost 1 base, J lost 5 bases, and 7 bases lay in between. The V gene's germline CDR1 is SGHRS and CDR2 YFSETQ. This CDR3 comprises 13 residues.

Written as DNA, the CDR3 is TGTGCCAGCAGCGTAGATTGGGGGGCGTATGGCTACACCTTC. It specifies CASSVDWGAYGYTF. The chain couples TRBV9 to TRBJ1-2; a weak D match, TRBD1 (6 bases). CDR3 length equals 14 residues. The V and J ends lost 0 bases and 5 bases respectively, with 11 bases between them. Germline CDR1 SGDLS, CDR2 YYNGEE.

There are many counts of this clonotype. The rearrangement joins TRBV11-2 to TRBJ1-4, with D unresolved. Germline CDR1 SGHAT, CDR2 FQNNGV. Trimming stripped 7 bases from V and 8 bases from J, with 23 bases between. This CDR3 is built from 16 residues. CDR3 DNA sequence: TGTGCCAGCACCCAAGCCCGCGGTAGCGGACGGGAAAAACTGTTTTTT. It is translated as CASTQARGSGREKLFF.

This clonotype occurred many times. This sequence joins TRBV7-8 and TRBJ1-5; D is undetermined. V was trimmed by 5 bases and J by 3 bases, leaving 5 bases between them. From germline, CDR1 is SGHVS and CDR2 FQNEAQ. The CDR3 consists of 12 residues. The CDR3 DNA reads TGTGCCAGCAGCCATACCAATCAGCCCCAGCATTTT. This sequence encodes CASSHTNQPQHF.

This clonotype came up a few times. The chain employs TRBV6-9 and TRBJ1-3; D remains ambiguous. The ends were cut back, 7 bases at V and 0 bases at J, with 16 bases in the middle. This CDR3 region has 16 residues. The germline V gene has CDR1 MNHGY and CDR2 SVAAGI. The CDR3 nucleotides read TGTGCCAGCACTTACAACGTCTTAAGCTCTGGAAACACCATATATTTT. This sequence encodes CASTYNVLSSGNTIYF.

This clonotype was seen repeatedly, ten times or more. The chain is built from TRBV24-1 and TRBJ2-3, with 9 bases fitting TRBD2. Germline CDR1 and CDR2: KGHDR and SFDVKD. The CDR3 is 16 amino acids. The junction had 10 bases not matched to a gene; V was cut back by 5 bases and J by 5 bases. CDR3 loop: CATSGLAGSEGDTQYF. DNA of the CDR3: TGTGCCACCAGTGGGCTAGCGGGATCTGAGGGAGATACGCAGTATTTT.

This clonotype was picked up many times. This chain uses TRBV14 with TRBJ1-3; no firm D call. Germline loops: CDR1 SGHDN, CDR2 FVKESK. Trimming pared 4 bases from V and 0 bases from J, leaving 10 bases between. This CDR3 is 15 amino acids long. The CDR3 loop is CASSPRVISGNTIYF. Here the CDR3 DNA reads TGTGCCAGCAGCCCTAGGGTGATCTCTGGAAACACCATATATTTT.